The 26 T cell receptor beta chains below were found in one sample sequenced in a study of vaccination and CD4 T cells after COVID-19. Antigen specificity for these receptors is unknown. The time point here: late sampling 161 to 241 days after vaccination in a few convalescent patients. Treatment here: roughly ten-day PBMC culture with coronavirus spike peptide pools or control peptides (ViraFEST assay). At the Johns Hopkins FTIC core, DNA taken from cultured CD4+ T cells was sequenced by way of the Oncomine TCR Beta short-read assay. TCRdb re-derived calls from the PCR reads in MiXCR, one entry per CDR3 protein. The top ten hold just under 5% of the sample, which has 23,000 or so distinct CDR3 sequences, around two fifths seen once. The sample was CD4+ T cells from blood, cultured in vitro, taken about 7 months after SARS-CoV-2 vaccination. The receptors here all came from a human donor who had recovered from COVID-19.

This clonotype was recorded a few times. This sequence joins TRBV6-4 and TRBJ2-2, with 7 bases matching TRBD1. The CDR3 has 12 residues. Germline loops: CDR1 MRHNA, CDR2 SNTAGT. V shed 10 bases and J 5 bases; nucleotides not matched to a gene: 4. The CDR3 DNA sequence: TGTGCCATCCGCAGGGGGACCGGGGAGCTGTTTTTT. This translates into CAIRRGTGELFF.

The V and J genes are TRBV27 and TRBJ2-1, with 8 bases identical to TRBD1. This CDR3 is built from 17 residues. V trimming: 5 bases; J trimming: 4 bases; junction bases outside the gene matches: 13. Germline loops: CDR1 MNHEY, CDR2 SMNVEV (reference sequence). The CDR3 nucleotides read TGTGCCAGCAGTACCCCGGACAGGGTCTGGCTTTACAATGAGCAGTTCTTC. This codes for CASSTPDRVWLYNEQFF.

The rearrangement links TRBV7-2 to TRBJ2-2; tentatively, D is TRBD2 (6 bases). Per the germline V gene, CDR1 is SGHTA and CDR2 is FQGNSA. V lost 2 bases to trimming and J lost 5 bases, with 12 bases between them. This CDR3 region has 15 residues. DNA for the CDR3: TGTGCCAGCAGCTTAACGGGACTGAGGACCGGGGAGCTGTTTTTT. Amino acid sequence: CASSLTGLRTGELFF.

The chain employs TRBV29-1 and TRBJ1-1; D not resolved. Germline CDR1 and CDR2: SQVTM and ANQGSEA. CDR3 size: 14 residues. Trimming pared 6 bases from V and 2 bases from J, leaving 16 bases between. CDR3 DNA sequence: TGCAGCGTAAATAACGGAGGCGTTAACACTGAAGCTTTCTTT. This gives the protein CSVNNGGVNTEAFF.

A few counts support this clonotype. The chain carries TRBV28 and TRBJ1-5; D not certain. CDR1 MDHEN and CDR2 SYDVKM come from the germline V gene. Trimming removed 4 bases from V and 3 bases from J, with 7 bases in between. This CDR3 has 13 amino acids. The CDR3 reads CASSYPPNQPQHF. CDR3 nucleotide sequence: TGTGCCAGCAGTTATCCTCCCAATCAGCCCCAGCATTTT.

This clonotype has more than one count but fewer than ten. CDR3 coding DNA: TGTGCCAGCAGCTTATCAGCGGGAGACACCGGGGAGCTGTTTTTT. This sequence encodes CASSLSAGDTGELFF. V gene TRBV11-3 combines with J gene TRBJ2-2, with 8 bases lining up with TRBD2. V lost 2 bases, J lost 3 bases, and 2 bases stayed unmatched. Germline assignment: CDR1 SGHNT and CDR2 YENEEA. The CDR3 contains 15 residues.

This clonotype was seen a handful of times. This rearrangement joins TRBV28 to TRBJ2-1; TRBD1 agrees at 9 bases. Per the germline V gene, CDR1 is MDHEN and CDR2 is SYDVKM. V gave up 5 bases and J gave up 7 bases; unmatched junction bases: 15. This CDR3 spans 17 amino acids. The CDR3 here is CASSMQPGQGPMNEQFF. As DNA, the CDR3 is TGTGCCAGCAGTATGCAACCGGGACAGGGACCTATGAATGAGCAGTTCTTC.

The CDR3 bases are TGTGCCAGCAGCTTAGGGGGGGGTGGGCCTAATGGCTACACCTTC. This translates into CASSLGGGGPNGYTF. The gene calls are TRBV7-2 and TRBJ1-2; D perhaps matches TRBD1 (5 bases). Trimming pared 1 base from V and 6 bases from J, leaving 15 bases between. This CDR3 is 15 amino acids long. The germline gives CDR1 SGHTA, CDR2 FQGNSA.

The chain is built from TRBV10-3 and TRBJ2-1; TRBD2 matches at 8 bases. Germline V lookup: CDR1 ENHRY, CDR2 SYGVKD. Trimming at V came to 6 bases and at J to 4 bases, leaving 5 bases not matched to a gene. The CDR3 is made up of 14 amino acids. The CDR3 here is CAIRSGSKYNEQFF. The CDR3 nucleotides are TGTGCCATCAGGAGCGGGAGTAAATACAATGAGCAGTTCTTC.

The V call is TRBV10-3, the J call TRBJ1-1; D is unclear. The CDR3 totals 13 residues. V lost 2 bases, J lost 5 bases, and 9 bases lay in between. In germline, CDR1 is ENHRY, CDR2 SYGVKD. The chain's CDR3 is CAISEADKTEAFF. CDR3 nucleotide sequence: TGTGCCATCAGTGAGGCCGATAAAACTGAAGCTTTCTTT.

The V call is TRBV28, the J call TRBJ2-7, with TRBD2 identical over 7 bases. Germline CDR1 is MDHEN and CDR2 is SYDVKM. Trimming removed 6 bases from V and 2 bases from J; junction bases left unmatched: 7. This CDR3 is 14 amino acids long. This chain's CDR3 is CASRAAGPTYEQYF. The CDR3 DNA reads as TGTGCCAGCAGGGCAGCGGGACCTACCTACGAGCAGTACTTC. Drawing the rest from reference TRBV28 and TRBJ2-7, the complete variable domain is DVKVTQSSRYLVKRTGEKVFLECVQDMDHENMFWYRQDPGLGLRLIYFSYDVKMKEKGDIPEGYSVSREKKERFSLILESASTNQTSMYLCASRAAGPTYEQYFGPGTRLTVT.

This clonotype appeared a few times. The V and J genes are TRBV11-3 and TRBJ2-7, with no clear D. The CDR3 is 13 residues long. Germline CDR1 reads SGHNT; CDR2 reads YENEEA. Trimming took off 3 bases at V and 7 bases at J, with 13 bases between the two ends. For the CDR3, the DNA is TGTGCCAGCAGCTTCGGGCCCGGAGAGGAGCAGTACTTC. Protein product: CASSFGPGEEQYF.

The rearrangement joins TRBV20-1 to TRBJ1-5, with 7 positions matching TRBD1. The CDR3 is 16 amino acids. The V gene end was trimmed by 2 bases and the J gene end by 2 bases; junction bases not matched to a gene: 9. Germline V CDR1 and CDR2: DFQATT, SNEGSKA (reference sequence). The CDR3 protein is CSARLRTGRGNQPQHF. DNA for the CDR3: TGCAGTGCTAGACTCCGGACAGGTCGTGGCAATCAGCCCCAGCATTTT.

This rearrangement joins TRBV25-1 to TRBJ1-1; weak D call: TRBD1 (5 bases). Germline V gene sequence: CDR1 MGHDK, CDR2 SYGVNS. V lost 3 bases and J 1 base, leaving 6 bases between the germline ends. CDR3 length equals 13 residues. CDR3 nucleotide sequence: TGTGCCAGCAGTGAGAGGGGGAACACTGAAGCTTTCTTT. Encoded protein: CASSERGNTEAFF.

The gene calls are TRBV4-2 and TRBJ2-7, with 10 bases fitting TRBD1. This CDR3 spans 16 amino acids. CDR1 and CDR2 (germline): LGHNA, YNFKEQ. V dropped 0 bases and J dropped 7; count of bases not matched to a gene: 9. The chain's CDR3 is CASSQETPGQGWEQYF. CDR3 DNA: TGTGCCAGCAGCCAAGAAACTCCGGGACAGGGGTGGGAGCAGTACTTC.

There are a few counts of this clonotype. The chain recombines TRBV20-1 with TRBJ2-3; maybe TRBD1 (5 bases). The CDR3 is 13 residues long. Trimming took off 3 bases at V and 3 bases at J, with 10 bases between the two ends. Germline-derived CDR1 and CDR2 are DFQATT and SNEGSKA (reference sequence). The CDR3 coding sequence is TGCAGTGCTAGCGGCAGGGCTACAGATACGCAGTATTTT. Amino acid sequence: CSASGRATDTQYF.

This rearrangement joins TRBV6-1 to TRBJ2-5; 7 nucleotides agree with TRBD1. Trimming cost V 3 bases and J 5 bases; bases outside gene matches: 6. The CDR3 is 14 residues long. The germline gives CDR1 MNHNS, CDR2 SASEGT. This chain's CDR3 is CASSDTGAWETQYF. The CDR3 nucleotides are TGTGCCAGCAGTGACACAGGGGCTTGGGAGACCCAGTACTTC.

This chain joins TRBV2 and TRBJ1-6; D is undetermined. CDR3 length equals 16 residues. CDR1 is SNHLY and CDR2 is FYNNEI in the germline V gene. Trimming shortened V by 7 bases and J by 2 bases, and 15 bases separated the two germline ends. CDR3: CASKAGVGAYNSPLHF. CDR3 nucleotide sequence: TGTGCCAGCAAGGCTGGGGTGGGCGCCTATAATTCACCCCTCCACTTT.

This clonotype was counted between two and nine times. This CDR3 reads CASSLVLGLQETQYF. DNA of the CDR3: TGTGCCAGCAGCTTAGTTCTGGGACTACAAGAGACCCAGTACTTC. This sequence joins TRBV7-9 and TRBJ2-5; 7 bases agree with TRBD2. The ends lost 1 base at V and 2 bases at J; junction bases unmatched: 4. The germline V gene has CDR1 SEHNR and CDR2 FQNEAQ (reference sequence). The length of the CDR3 is 15 residues.

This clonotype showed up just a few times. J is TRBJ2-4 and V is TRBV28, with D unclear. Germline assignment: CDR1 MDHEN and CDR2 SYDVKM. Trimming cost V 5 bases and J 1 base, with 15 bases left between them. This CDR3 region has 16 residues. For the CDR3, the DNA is TGTGCCAGCAGTCCTCAGCGACCCAGGGCCAAAAACATTCAGTACTTC. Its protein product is CASSPQRPRAKNIQYF.

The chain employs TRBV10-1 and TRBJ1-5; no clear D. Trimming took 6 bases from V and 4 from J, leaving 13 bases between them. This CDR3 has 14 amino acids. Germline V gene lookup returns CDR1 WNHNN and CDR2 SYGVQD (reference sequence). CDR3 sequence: CASRPPGPNQPQHF. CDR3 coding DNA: TGCGCCAGCAGACCTCCGGGCCCAAATCAGCCCCAGCATTTT.

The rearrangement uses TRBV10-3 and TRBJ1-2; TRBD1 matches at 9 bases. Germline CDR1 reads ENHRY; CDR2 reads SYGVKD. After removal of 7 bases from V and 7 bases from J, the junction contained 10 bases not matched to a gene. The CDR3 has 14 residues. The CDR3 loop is CAITTGTGSGGYTF. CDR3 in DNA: TGTGCCATCACTACCGGGACAGGGTCGGGTGGCTACACCTTC.

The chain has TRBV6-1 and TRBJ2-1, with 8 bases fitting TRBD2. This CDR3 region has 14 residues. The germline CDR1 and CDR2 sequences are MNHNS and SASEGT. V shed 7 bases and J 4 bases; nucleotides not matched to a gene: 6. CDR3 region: CASIGGRLYNEQFF. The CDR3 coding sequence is TGTGCCAGCATCGGCGGGAGGCTATACAATGAGCAGTTCTTC.

The CDR3 bases are TGCAGTGCCCTTAGGGCTAGCGGGAGCTATGAGCAGTTCTTC. Its translation is CSALRASGSYEQFF. This sequence joins TRBV20-1 and TRBJ2-1; 10 nucleotides match TRBD2. Losses at the gene ends were 6 bases for V and 8 bases for J; bases not matched to a gene: 10. Germline CDR1 and CDR2: DFQATT and SNEGSKA (reference sequence). The CDR3 is made up of 14 amino acids.

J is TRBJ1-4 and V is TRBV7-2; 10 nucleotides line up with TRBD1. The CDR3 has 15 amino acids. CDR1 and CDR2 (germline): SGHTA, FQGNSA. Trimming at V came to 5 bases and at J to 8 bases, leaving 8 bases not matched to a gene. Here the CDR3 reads CASSTRQGAREKLFF. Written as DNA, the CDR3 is TGTGCCAGCAGCACTCGACAGGGGGCGAGGGAAAAACTGTTTTTT.

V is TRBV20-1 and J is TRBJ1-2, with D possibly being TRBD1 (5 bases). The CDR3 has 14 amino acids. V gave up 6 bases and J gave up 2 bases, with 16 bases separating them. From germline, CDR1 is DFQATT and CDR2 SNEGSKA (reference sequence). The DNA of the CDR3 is TGCAGTGCAACCCCGGCCGGGGGGAACTATGGCTACACCTTC. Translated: CSATPAGGNYGYTF.